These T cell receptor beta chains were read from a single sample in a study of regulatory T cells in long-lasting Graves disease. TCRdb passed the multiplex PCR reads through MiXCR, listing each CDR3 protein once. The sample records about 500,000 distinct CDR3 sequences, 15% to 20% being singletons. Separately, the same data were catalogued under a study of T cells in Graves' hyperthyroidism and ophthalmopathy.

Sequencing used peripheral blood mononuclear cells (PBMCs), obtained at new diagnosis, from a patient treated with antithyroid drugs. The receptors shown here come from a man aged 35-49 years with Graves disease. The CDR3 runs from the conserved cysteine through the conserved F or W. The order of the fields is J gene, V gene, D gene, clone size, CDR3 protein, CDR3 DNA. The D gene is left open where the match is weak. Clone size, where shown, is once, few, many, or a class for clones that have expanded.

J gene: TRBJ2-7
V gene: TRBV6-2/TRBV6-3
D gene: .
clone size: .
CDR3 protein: CASSYSASAWGNEQYF
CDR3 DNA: TGTGCCAGCAGTTACTCGGCTAGCGCCTGGGGCAACGAGCAGTACTTC

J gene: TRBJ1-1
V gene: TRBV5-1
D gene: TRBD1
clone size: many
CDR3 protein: CASSRTGESTEAFF
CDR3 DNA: TGCGCCAGCAGCCGGACAGGGGAAAGCACTGAAGCTTTCTTT

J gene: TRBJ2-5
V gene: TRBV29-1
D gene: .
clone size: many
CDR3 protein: CSVDGLTSRPETQYF
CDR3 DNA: TGCAGCGTTGATGGGCTAACTAGCCGGCCAGAGACCCAGTACTTC

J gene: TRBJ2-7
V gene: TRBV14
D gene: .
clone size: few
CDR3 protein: CASSQGGGLYEQYF
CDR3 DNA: TGTGCCAGCAGTCAGGGAGGGGGCCTCTACGAGCAGTACTTC

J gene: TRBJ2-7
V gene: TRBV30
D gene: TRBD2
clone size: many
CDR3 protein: CAWTRGGRSYEQYF
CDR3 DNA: TGTGCCTGGACGCGGGGCGGGAGGTCTTACGAGCAGTACTTC

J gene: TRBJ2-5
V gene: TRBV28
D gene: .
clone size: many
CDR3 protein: CASTGAWETQYF
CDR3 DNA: TGTGCCAGCACCGGGGCATGGGAGACCCAGTACTTC

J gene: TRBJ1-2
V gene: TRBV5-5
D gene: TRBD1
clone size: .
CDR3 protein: CASSVGQGAFGYTF
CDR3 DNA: TGTGCCAGCAGCGTCGGACAGGGGGCATTTGGCTACACCTTC

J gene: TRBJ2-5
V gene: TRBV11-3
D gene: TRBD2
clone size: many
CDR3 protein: CASSTHNSGTSGKGETQYF
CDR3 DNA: TGTGCCAGCAGCACGCACAACTCCGGGACTAGCGGGAAGGGAGAGACCCAGTACTTC

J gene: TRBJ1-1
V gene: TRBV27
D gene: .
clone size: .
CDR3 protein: CASRVLRNTEAFF
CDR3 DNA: TGTGCCAGCAGAGTCCTTAGGAACACTGAAGCTTTCTTT

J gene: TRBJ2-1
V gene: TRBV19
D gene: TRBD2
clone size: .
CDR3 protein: CASVTSGDYNEQFF
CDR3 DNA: TGTGCCAGCGTAACTAGCGGGGATTACAATGAGCAGTTCTTC

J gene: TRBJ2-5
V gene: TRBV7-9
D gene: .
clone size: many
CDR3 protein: CASSPGGPRGETQYF
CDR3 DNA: TGTGCCAGCAGCCCCGGGGGCCCTCGGGGAGAGACCCAGTACTTC

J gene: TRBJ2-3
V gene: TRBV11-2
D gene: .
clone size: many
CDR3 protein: CASSLSQGLNTQYF
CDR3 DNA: TGTGCCAGCAGCTTATCTCAGGGTTTAAATACGCAGTATTTT

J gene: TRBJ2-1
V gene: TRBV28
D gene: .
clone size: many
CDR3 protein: CASSLSRGRLAGPRRAYNEQFF
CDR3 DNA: TGTGCCAGCAGTTTAAGCAGGGGGAGGTTAGCGGGACCGAGGAGGGCCTACAATGAGCAGTTCTTC

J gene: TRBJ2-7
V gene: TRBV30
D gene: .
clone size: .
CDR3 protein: CAWSVLGSSYEQYF
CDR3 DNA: TGTGCCTGGAGTGTACTCGGCAGCTCCTACGAGCAGTACTTC

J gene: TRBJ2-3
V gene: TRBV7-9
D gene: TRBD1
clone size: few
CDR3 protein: CAIRQGAADTQYF
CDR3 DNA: TGTGCCATCCGACAGGGGGCGGCAGATACGCAGTATTTT

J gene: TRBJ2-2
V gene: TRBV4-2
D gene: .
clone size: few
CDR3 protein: CASSQEGKASGELFF
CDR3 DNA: TGTGCCAGCAGCCAAGAAGGCAAGGCCTCCGGGGAGCTGTTTTTT

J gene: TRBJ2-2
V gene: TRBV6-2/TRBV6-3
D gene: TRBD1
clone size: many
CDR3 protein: CATGGTGATGELFF
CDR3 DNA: TGTGCCACCGGGGGGACAGGGGCCACCGGGGAGCTGTTTTTT

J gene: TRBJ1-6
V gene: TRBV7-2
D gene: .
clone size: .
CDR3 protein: CASSPEEGSFNSPLHF
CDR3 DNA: TGTGCCAGCAGCCCCGAGGAGGGGTCTTTTAATTCACCCCTCCACTTT

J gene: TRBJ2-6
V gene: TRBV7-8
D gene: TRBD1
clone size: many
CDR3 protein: CASSLRGQGASGANVLTF
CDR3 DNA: TGTGCCAGCAGCTTACGCGGGCAGGGGGCTTCCGGGGCCAACGTCCTGACTTTC

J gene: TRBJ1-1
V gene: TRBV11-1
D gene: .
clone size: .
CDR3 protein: CASSQGTIPQAFF
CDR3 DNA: TGTGCCAGCAGCCAAGGTACAATCCCCCAAGCTTTCTTT

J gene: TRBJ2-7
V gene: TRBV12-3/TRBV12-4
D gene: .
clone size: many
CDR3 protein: CASSSGAEQYF
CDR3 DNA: TGTGCCAGCTCCTCGGGGGCCGAGCAGTACTTC

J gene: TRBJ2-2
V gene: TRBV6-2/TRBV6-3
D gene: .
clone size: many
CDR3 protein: CASRRQITNTGELFF
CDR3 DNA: TGTGCCAGCAGAAGACAGATTACGAACACCGGGGAGCTGTTTTTT

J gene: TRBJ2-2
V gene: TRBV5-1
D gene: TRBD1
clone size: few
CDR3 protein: CASSRPGQVSGELFF
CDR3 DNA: TGCGCCAGCAGCAGACCGGGACAGGTCTCCGGGGAGCTGTTTTTT

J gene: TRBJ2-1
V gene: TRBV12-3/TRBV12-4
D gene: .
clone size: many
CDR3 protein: CASSLGLPPYNEQFF
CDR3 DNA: TGTGCCAGCAGTTTAGGTTTACCCCCCTACAATGAGCAGTTCTTC

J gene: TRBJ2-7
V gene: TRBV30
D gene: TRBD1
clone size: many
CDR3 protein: CAWSVGQGYEQYF
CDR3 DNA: TGTGCCTGGAGTGTTGGACAGGGCTACGAGCAGTACTTC

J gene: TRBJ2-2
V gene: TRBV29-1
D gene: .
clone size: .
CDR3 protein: CSVAVGGMGELFF
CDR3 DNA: TGCAGCGTTGCGGTCGGGGGCATGGGGGAGCTGTTTTTT

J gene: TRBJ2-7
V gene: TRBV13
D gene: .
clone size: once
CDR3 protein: CASSQVGDSYEQYF
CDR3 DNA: TGCGCCAGCAGCCAAGTGGGGGACTCCTACGAGCAGTACTTC

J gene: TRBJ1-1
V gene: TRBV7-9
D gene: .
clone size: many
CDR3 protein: CASSWGPNTEAFF
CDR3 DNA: TGTGCCAGCAGCTGGGGACCGAACACTGAAGCTTTCTTT

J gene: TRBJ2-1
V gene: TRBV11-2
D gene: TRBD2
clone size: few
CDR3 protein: CASSLKLAGDEQFF
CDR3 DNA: TGTGCCAGCAGCTTAAAACTAGCGGGAGATGAGCAGTTCTTC

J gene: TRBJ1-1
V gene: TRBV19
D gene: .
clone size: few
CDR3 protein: CASSPIDRNTEAFF
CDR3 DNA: TGTGCCAGTAGTCCGATAGACAGGAACACTGAAGCTTTCTTT

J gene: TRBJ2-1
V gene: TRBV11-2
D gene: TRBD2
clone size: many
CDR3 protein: CASSPPGTSGPRGTNEQFF
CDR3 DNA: TGTGCCAGCAGCCCACCCGGGACTAGCGGGCCACGGGGTACGAATGAGCAGTTCTTC

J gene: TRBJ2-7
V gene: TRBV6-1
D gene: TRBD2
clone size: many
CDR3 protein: CASSTRTGSGRAYEQYF
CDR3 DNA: TGTGCCAGCAGTACGAGGACGGGGAGCGGGAGGGCCTACGAGCAGTACTTC

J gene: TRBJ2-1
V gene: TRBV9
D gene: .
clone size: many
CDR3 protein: CASSVGSSYNEQFF
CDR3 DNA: TGTGCCAGCAGCGTAGGGAGCTCCTACAATGAGCAGTTCTTC

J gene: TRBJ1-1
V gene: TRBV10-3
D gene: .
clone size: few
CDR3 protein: CAISDGGSTTEAFF
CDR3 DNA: TGTGCCATCAGTGACGGGGGATCGACCACTGAAGCTTTCTTT

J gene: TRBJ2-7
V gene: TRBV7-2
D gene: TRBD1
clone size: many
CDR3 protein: CASSPEGTGVNEQYF
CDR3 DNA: TGTGCCAGCAGCCCCGAGGGGACAGGGGTTAACGAGCAGTACTTC

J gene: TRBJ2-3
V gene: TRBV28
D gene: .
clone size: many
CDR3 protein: CASSSHTIVDTQYF
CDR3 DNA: TGTGCCAGCAGTTCCCACACAATAGTGGATACGCAGTATTTT

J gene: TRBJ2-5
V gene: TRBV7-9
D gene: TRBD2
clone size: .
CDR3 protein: CASSPPPGGSGRTETQYF
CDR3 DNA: TGTGCCAGCAGCCCTCCACCGGGGGGTAGCGGGAGGACAGAGACCCAGTACTTC

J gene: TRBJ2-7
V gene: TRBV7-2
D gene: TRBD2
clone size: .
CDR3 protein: CASSRGLAGVGEQYF
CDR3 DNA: TGTGCCAGCAGCAGAGGACTAGCGGGAGTTGGGGAGCAGTACTTC

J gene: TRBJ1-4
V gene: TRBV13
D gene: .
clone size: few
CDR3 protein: CASSSTGPYNEKLFF
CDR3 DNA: TGTGCCAGCAGCAGCACGGGACCGTATAATGAAAAACTGTTTTTT

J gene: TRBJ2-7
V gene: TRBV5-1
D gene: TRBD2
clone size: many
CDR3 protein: CASSGGTKVGEQYF
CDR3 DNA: TGCGCCAGCAGCGGCGGGACTAAGGTAGGCGAGCAGTACTTC

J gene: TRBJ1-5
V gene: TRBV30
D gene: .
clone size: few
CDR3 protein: CAWSVGNDQPQHF
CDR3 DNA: TGTGCCTGGAGTGTAGGGAACGATCAGCCCCAGCATTTT

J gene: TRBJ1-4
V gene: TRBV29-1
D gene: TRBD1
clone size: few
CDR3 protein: CSVDGTGTNEKLFF
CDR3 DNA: TGCAGCGTAGATGGGACAGGCACTAATGAAAAACTGTTTTTT

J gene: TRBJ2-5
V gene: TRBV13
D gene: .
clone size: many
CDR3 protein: CASSLDGTQETQYF
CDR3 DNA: TGTGCCAGCAGCTTAGATGGGACCCAAGAGACCCAGTACTTC

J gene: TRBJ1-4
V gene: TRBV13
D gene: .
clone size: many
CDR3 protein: CASRRQAGDNEKLFF
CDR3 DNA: TGTGCCAGCAGGCGACAGGCCGGGGATAATGAAAAACTGTTTTTT

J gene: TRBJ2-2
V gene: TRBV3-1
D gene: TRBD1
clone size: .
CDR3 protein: CASSYRQGHTGELFF
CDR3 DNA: TGTGCCAGCAGTTACAGACAGGGACACACCGGGGAGCTGTTTTTT

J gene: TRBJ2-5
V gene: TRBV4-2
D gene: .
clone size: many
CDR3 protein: CASSQGSDLRETQYF
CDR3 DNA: TGTGCCAGCAGCCAAGGGTCCGACCTACGGGAGACCCAGTACTTC

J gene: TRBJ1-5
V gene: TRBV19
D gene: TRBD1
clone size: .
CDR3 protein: CASVVTGGYQPQHF
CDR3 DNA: TGTGCCAGCGTGGTGACAGGGGGTTATCAGCCCCAGCATTTT

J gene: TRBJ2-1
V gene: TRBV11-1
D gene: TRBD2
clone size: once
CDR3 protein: CASSFPTSGSYNEQFF
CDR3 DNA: TGTGCCAGCAGCTTCCCGACTAGCGGGTCCTACAATGAGCAGTTCTTC

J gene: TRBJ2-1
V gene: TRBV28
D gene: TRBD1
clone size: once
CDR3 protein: CASSARQGGNEQFF
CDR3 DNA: TGTGCCAGCAGTGCCCGACAGGGGGGCAATGAGCAGTTCTTC

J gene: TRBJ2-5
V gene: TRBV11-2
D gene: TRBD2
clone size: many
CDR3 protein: CASSLGLAGKETQYF
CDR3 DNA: TGTGCCAGCAGCTTGGGACTAGCGGGAAAAGAGACCCAGTACTTC

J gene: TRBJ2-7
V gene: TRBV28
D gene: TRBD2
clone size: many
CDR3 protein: CASSLAGVGYEQYF
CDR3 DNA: TGTGCCAGCAGTCTAGCGGGAGTGGGCTACGAGCAGTACTTC

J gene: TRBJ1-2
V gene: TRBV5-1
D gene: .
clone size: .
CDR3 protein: CASSSDSPTYGYTF
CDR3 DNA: TGCGCCAGCAGTTCGGACAGTCCAACCTATGGCTACACCTTC

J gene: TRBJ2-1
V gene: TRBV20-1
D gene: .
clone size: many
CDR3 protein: CSAKPSAGSYNEQFF
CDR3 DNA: TGCAGTGCTAAACCCTCGGCGGGAAGCTACAATGAGCAGTTCTTC

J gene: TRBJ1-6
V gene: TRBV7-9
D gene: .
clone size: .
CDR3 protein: CASSSVSSYNSPLHF
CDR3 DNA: TGTGCCAGCAGCTCAGTGAGCTCCTATAATTCACCCCTCCACTTT

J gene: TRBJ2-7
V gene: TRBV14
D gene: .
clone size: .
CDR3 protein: CASSQLSRGEQYF
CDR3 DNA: TGTGCCAGCAGCCAATTGTCCCGGGGGGAGCAGTACTTC

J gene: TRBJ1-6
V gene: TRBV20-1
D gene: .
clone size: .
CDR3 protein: CSARGGSPNSPLHF
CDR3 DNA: TGCAGTGCTAGAGGGGGGAGTCCCAATTCACCCCTCCACTTT